These T cell receptor beta chains were read from a single sample in a study of OX40 agonist ivuxolimab in advanced cancers. The table came from immunoSEQ multiplex PCR; TCRdb's copy has only in-frame clones and leaves some out. In the table there are about 68,000 clones, about 84% of which are singletons. Sequencing was performed on CD4+ or CD8+ T cells sorted from blood, taken in a trial of the OX40 agonist ivuxolimab. Every receptor here comes from an adult with an advanced solid tumor such as melanoma, head and neck, liver or kidney cancer. Both conserved end residues are part of each CDR3. D genes are given only for firm matches. The size entry is marked missing in some rows and otherwise reads once, few, many or a size class.

>TRBV28|TRBJ1-2|.|.
TGTGCCAGCAGTCAAGCCGGGATCAACTATGGCTACACCTTC
CASSQAGINYGYTF
>TRBV7-2|TRBJ2-7|TRBD1|few
TGTGCCAGCAGCCCAGGGGGCCGCTACGAGCAGTACTTC
CASSPGGRYEQYF
>TRBV7-9|TRBJ1-4|.|.
TGTGCCAGCAGCTTAGTGACGTTTGAAAAACTGTTTTTT
CASSLVTFEKLFF
>TRBV20-1|TRBJ1-5|.|.
TGCAGTGTCGGGCAGCCCCAGCATTTT
CSVGQPQHF
>TRBV5-6|TRBJ2-7|.|.
TGTGCCAGCAGCTCCCCCGGCTCCTACGAGCAGTACTTC
CASSSPGSYEQYF
>TRBV27|TRBJ1-5|.|.
TGTGCCAGCAGTTTATATGGGGTTGGGCAGCCCCAGCATTTT
CASSLYGVGQPQHF
>TRBV7-3|TRBJ2-5|.|.
TGTGCCAGCAGCTTACTAGGGGGTCAAGAGACCCAGTACTTC
CASSLLGGQETQYF
>TRBV28|TRBJ1-6|TRBD1|.
TGTGCCAGCAGTCAAAGAGCGACAGGGTCGCGTTCACCCCTCCACTTT
CASSQRATGSRSPLHF
>TRBV14|TRBJ2-3|.|.
TGTGCCAGCAGCCAATCCGGGATCGGCACAGATACGCAGTATTTT
CASSQSGIGTDTQYF
>TRBV11-3|TRBJ2-1|.|.
TGTGCCAGCAGCGCCTACAATGAGCAGTTCTTC
CASSAYNEQFF
>TRBV7-2|TRBJ2-3|.|.
TGTGCCAGCAGCTCCGAAAGTCGCGGCACAGATACGCAGTATTTT
CASSSESRGTDTQYF
>TRBV10-3|TRBJ1-1|.|once
TGTGCCATCAGTGAGTCTCAGATGAACACTGAAGCTTTCTTT
CAISESQMNTEAFF
>TRBV21-1|TRBJ1-6|.|.
TGTGCCAGCAGCAAGGAACAGGGGTTGGATTCACCCCTCCACTTT
CASSKEQGLDSPLHF
>TRBV2|TRBJ2-2|TRBD1|.
TGTGCCAGCAGTCCCGGGACAGGGCACACCGGGGAGCTGTTTTTT
CASSPGTGHTGELFF
>TRBV29-1|TRBJ2-3|.|.
TGCAGCGTTGAAGGAACAGAGACAGATACGCAGTATTTT
CSVEGTETDTQYF
>TRBV27|TRBJ2-6|.|.
TGTGCCAGCACCAATAACGGGGCCGGGGCCAACGTCCTGACTTTC
CASTNNGAGANVLTF
>TRBV6-9|TRBJ1-1|.|.
TGTGCCAGCAGTAAACAGGAAACCAAGCTAGCTTTCTTT
CASSKQETKLAFF
>TRBV7-6|TRBJ2-5|TRBD2|.
TGTGCCAGCAGCGCGGGACTAGCGGGGGCGAGGAACCTTCAAGAGACCCAGTACTTC
CASSAGLAGARNLQETQYF
>TRBV6-6|TRBJ1-5|TRBD1|few
TGTGCCAGCAGTCTACGAGGACAGGGGGCAAATCAGCCCCAGCATTTT
CASSLRGQGANQPQHF
>TRBV19|TRBJ1-2|.|.
TGTGCCAGTATAGCGTCGGAGGGGTACTATGGCTACACCTTC
CASIASEGYYGYTF